The 5 T cell receptor beta chains given below trace back to one sample, sequenced in a study of a mutant IDH1 vaccine in newly diagnosed glioma. The antigens these receptors bind are not known. This sample's time point: week 5, during vaccination. In the vaccine, a single dose held 300 ug of the mutant IDH1 20-mer peptide, along with topical imiquimod. The protocol was immunoSEQ multiplex PCR, while the TCRdb copy is restricted to in-frame clones and leaves out a portion. The sample gives 25,000 to 30,000 clones, about 77% of which show up once; about 8.4% is in the top ten. Sequencing was performed on PBMCs, taken from a glioma patient whose treatment included an IDH1 peptide vaccine. The receptors were sampled from a man between 40 and 49 years old with glioma.

V and J are TRBV19 and TRBJ2-2, with 14 bases fitting TRBD2. Germline-derived CDR1 and CDR2 are LNHDA and SQIVND (reference sequence). V dropped 3 bases and J dropped 5; count of bases not matched to a gene: 5. The CDR3 covers 17 residues. CDR3 in amino acids: CASSIGGLAGVTGELFF. In DNA, the CDR3 is TGTGCCAGTAGTATCGGGGGACTAGCGGGAGTTACCGGGGAGCTGTTTTTT.

The gene calls are TRBV15 and TRBJ2-5; D not certain. The CDR3 is made up of 14 amino acids. V dropped 0 bases and J dropped 3 bases, with 8 bases sitting between them. From germline, CDR1 is LNHNV and CDR2 YYDKDF (reference sequence). The CDR3 DNA follows: TGTGCCACCAGCAGAGATAATGGGGAAGAGACCCAGTACTTC. It codes for CATSRDNGEETQYF.

V is TRBV27 and J is TRBJ2-2, with 7 bases identical to TRBD1. Germline loops: CDR1 MNHEY, CDR2 SMNVEV (reference sequence). The CDR3 has 15 residues. Losses at the gene ends were 3 bases for V and 4 bases for J; bases not matched to a gene: 5. CDR3 amino acids: CASSLWAGGTGELFF. The DNA of the CDR3 is TGTGCCAGCAGTTTGTGGGCAGGGGGCACCGGGGAGCTGTTTTTT.

The gene calls are TRBV2 and TRBJ1-2; possibly TRBD1 for D (6 bases). V dropped 6 bases and J dropped 5 bases, with 10 bases sitting between them. The CDR3 is 12 amino acids. Germline V lookup: CDR1 SNHLY, CDR2 FYNNEI. The CDR3 sequence is CASSGDNYGYTF. CDR3 coding DNA: TGTGCCAGCAGCGGGGACAATTATGGCTACACCTTC.

The rearrangement joins TRBV15 to TRBJ2-1; TRBD2 matches 11 bases. This CDR3 spans 17 amino acids. Germline V gene sequence: CDR1 LNHNV, CDR2 YYDKDF (reference sequence). V was pared by 4 bases and J by 7 bases, with 12 bases of the junction left unmatched. For the CDR3, the DNA is TGTGCCACCAGCAACCCGGCTAGCGGGAGGTTCAGGAATGAGCAGTTCTTC. Translating gives CATSNPASGRFRNEQFF.